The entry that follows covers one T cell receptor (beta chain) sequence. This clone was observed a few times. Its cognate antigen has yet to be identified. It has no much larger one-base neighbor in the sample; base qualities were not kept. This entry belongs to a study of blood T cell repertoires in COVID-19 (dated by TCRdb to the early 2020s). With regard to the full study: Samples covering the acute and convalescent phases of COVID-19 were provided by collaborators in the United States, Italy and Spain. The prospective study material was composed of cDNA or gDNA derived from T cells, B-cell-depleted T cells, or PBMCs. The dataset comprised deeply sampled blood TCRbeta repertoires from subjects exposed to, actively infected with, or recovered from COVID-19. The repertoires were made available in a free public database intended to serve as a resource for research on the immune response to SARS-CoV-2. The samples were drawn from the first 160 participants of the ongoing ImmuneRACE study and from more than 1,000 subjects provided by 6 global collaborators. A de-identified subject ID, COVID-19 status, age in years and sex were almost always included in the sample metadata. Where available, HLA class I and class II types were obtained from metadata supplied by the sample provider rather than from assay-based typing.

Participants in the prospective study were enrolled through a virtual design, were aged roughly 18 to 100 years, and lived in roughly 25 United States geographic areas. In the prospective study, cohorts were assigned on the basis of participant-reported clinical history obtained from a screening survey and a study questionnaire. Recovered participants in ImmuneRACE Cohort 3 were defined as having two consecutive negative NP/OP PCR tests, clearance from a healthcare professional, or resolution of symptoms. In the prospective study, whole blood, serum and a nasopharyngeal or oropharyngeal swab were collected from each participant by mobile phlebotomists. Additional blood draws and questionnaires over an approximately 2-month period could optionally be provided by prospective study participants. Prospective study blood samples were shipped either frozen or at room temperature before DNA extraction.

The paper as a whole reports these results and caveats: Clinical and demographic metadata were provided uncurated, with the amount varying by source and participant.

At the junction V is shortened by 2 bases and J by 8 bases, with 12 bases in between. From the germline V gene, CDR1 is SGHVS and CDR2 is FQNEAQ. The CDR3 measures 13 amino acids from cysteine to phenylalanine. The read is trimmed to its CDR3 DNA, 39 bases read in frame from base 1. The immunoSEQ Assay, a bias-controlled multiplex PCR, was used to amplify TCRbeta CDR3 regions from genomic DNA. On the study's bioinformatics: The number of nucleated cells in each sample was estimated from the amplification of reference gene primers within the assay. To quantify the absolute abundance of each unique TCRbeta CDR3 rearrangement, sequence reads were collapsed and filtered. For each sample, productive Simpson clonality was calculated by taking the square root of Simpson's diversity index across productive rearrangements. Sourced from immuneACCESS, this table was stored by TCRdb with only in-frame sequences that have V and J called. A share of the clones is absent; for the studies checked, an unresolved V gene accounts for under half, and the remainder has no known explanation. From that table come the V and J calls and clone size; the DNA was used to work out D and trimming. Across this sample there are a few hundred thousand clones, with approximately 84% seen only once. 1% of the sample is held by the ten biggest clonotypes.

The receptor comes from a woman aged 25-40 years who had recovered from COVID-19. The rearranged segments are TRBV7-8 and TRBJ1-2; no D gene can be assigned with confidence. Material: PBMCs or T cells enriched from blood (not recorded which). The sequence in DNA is TGTGCCAGCAGCTTAAACAGATTTCAAGGCTACACCTTC. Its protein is CASSLNRFQGYTF.